Below are 26 T cell receptor beta chains sequenced from a single sample in a study of T cells in Graves' hyperthyroidism and ophthalmopathy. There were TCR beta CDR3 regions amplified from RNA transcripts. When the TCR CDR3 underwent first-round RT-PCR, the HTBI primer set was used. TCRdb re-called the multiplex PCR reads with MiXCR, one entry per CDR3 protein. The sample contains around 600,000 distinct CDR3 sequences, 14% of which appear only once. Sequenced material: blood. The receptors here all came from a woman under 30 with Graves' ophthalmopathy.

This clonotype has more than one count but fewer than ten. V and J are TRBV20-1 and TRBJ2-7; D call uncertain. The V end lost 1 base, the J end lost 3 bases, and 10 bases lay between the germline ends. Per germline, CDR1 DFQATT and CDR2 SNEGSKA (reference sequence). This CDR3 has 13 residues. CDR3 in amino acids: CSARAMLGYEQYF. The CDR3 DNA sequence: TGCAGTGCTAGAGCCATGTTGGGCTACGAGCAGTACTTC.

This rearrangement joins TRBV11-2 to TRBJ2-3; 9 bases agree with TRBD2. Per the germline V gene, CDR1 is SGHAT and CDR2 is FQNNGV. Trimming at V came to 1 base and at J to 5 bases, leaving 7 bases not matched to a gene. The CDR3 loop spans 16 amino acids. This CDR3 is CASSLVGGRARDTQYF. DNA of the CDR3: TGTGCCAGCAGCTTAGTGGGCGGGAGGGCCAGAGATACGCAGTATTTT.

This clonotype was picked up many times. The chain uses TRBV18 and TRBJ1-3; 7 bases are shared with TRBD1. The germline V gene encodes CDR1 KGHSH and CDR2 LQKENI. With 2 bases clipped from V and 0 bases from J, the junction kept 4 bases outside the gene matches. The CDR3 has 16 residues. DNA of the CDR3: TGTGCCAGCTCACCATGGGACAGCTCCTCTGGAAACACCATATATTTT. As protein: CASSPWDSSSGNTIYF.

In its sample, this clonotype was seen many times. The chain joins TRBV7-9 to TRBJ1-5; possibly TRBD1 for D (6 bases). Germline V gives CDR1 SEHNR, CDR2 FQNEAQ (reference sequence). The CDR3 contains 13 residues. Trimming shortened V by 3 bases and J by 5 bases, and 8 bases separated the two germline ends. CDR3 nucleotide sequence: TGTGCCAGCAGCTTGGACAGTTATCAGCCCCAGCATTTT. Translated, it gives CASSLDSYQPQHF.

This clonotype occurred many times. The chain carries TRBV6-1 and TRBJ2-1, with a possible D match to TRBD1 (7 bases). Germline CDR1 reads MNHNS; CDR2 reads SASEGT. Trimming removed 4 bases from V and 3 bases from J, with 16 bases in between. The CDR3 runs to 16 residues. The CDR3 DNA is TGTGCCAGCAGTGTTGGAGGAGGGGGCGGCTACAATGAGCAGTTCTTC. It specifies CASSVGGGGGYNEQFF.

The sample holds many counts of this clonotype. This chain links TRBV12-3 or TRBV12-4 with TRBJ1-1, with D perhaps TRBD1 (5 bases). The length of the CDR3 is 17 residues. V shed 3 bases and J shed 2 bases, with 19 bases lying between them. The CDR3 DNA follows: TGTGCCAGCAGTTTCCCTGGATACAGGCAGGCTAACACTGAAGCTTTCTTT. Protein: CASSFPGYRQANTEAFF.

This clonotype has just a few counts. A much larger clone differs from this one at a single base, so this may be a read error. The V and J genes are TRBV5-1 and TRBJ1-2, with D possibly matching TRBD1 (6 bases). CDR1 is SGHRS and CDR2 is YFSETQ in the germline V gene. Trimming took off 2 bases at V and 2 bases at J, with 19 bases between the two ends. The CDR3 extends over 17 amino acids. DNA of the CDR3: TGCGCCAGCAGCTTCTCCCATACAGGGCGGCAAAACTATGGCTACACCTTC. This codes for CASSFSHTGRQNYGYTF.

The gene calls are TRBV4-2 and TRBJ2-5; weak D call: TRBD2 (5 bases). CDR1 LGHNA and CDR2 YNFKEQ come from the germline V gene. V lost 4 bases and J lost 4, with 13 bases in between. CDR3 size: 14 residues. CDR3 loop: CASSLGHEGETQYF. The CDR3 DNA follows: TGTGCCAGCAGCCTCGGCCACGAGGGAGAGACCCAGTACTTC.

This clonotype was counted at least ten times. The V call is TRBV6-5, the J call TRBJ1-1, with D hard to call. This CDR3 is built from 14 residues. Trimming shortened V by 0 bases and J by 3 bases, and 8 bases separated the two germline ends. Germline CDR1 MNHEY, CDR2 SVGAGI. The CDR3 sequence is CASSYSKSYTEAFF. The CDR3 coding sequence is TGTGCCAGCAGTTACTCGAAAAGCTACACTGAAGCTTTCTTT.

The genes are TRBV11-3 and TRBJ2-4; no definite D call. From germline, CDR1 is SGHNT and CDR2 YENEEA. Trimming removed 1 base at V and 0 bases at J, with 10 bases between. This CDR3 is built from 16 residues. The CDR3 region has the DNA TGTGCCAGCAGCTTAGTAGGATCCCTAGCCAAAAACATTCAGTACTTC. Amino acid sequence: CASSLVGSLAKNIQYF.

Remarks on this clonotype: A read error may account for a junction end that differs from germline. The chain uses TRBV24-1 and TRBJ1-4; no clear D. Germline CDR1 KGHDR, CDR2 SFDVKD. The CDR3 runs to 12 residues. CDR3 amino acids: CATSGLNEKLLF. In nucleotides, the CDR3 is TGTGCCACCAGTGGGCTTAATGAAAAACTGCTTTTT.

This clonotype was found many times. The chain carries TRBV2 and TRBJ1-1; maybe TRBD1 (6 bases). The CDR3 is 13 residues long. Germline lookup yields CDR1 SNHLY and CDR2 FYNNEI. Trimming took 10 bases from V and 1 from J, leaving 13 bases between them. DNA for the CDR3: TGTGCCACTCGACAGGAGGAGAACACTGAAGCTTTCTTT. It specifies CATRQEENTEAFF. The variable domain in full, completed from reference TRBV2 and TRBJ1-1, reads EPEVTQTPSHQVTQMGQEVILRCVPISNHLYFYWYRQILGQKVEFLVSFYNNEISEKSEIFDDQFSVERPDGSNFTLKIRSTKLEDSAMYFCATRQEENTEAFFGQGTRLTVV.

This clonotype was seen many times. This chain uses TRBV24-1 with TRBJ1-2, with D perhaps matching TRBD1 (6 bases). The CDR3 spans 16 residues. Germline V CDR1 and CDR2: KGHDR, SFDVKD. V shed 2 bases and J shed 2 bases, with 14 bases lying between them. The CDR3 DNA sequence: TGTGCCACCAGTGATTCCGGCAGGGGAGGGAACTATGGCTACACCTTC. Translated: CATSDSGRGGNYGYTF.

This clonotype was observed a few times. The J gene is TRBJ1-6, the V gene TRBV7-9, with a tentative D call TRBD1 (5 bases). The CDR3 runs to 16 residues. The germline V gene has CDR1 SEHNR and CDR2 FQNEAQ (reference sequence). The germline V and J ends were trimmed by 5 bases and 7 bases, with 18 bases remaining between them. The CDR3 loop is CASSQKRDSSNSPLHF. CDR3 DNA sequence: TGTGCCAGCAGCCAGAAACGAGACAGCAGCAATTCACCCCTCCACTTT.

Ten or more counts support this clonotype. The chain recombines TRBV28 with TRBJ1-3, with 9 bases aligning to TRBD1. J gave up 2 bases and V 4 bases, and 6 bases lay outside the gene matches. Germline CDR1 reads MDHEN; CDR2 reads SYDVKM. This CDR3 comprises 16 residues. The CDR3 region has the DNA TGTGCCAGCAGTTCGACAGGGGGGCCCCCTGGAAACACCATATATTTT. Amino acid sequence: CASSSTGGPPGNTIYF.

The sample holds many counts of this clonotype. The V gene is TRBV27, the J gene TRBJ1-5, with TRBD1 matching over 9 bases. Germline CDR1 MNHEY, CDR2 SMNVEV (reference sequence). This CDR3 spans 17 amino acids. The trim removed 8 bases at V and 0 bases at J, leaving 11 bases unmatched. The CDR3 nucleotides read TGTGCCAGCCGTCCCGGGACAGGGACCTATAGCAATCAGCCCCAGCATTTT. Translating gives CASRPGTGTYSNQPQHF.

This clonotype was observed at least ten times. The chain recombines TRBV7-9 with TRBJ2-3; D unresolved. The germline V gene encodes CDR1 SEHNR and CDR2 FQNEAQ (reference sequence). The CDR3 totals 15 residues. V shed 5 bases and J shed 0 bases, with 12 bases lying between them. The CDR3 DNA follows: TGTGCCAGCAGCCCCGGGTGGTTGAGCACAGATACGCAGTATTTT. Residues: CASSPGWLSTDTQYF.

V gene TRBV30 combines with J gene TRBJ1-4, with a possible D match to TRBD1 (6 bases). The CDR3 extends over 15 amino acids. Germline V lookup: CDR1 GTSNPN, CDR2 SVGIG (reference sequence). The ends were cut back, 0 bases at V and 0 bases at J, with 8 bases in the middle. In DNA form, the CDR3 reads TGTGCCTGGAGTGTACAGGGCGCAACTAATGAAAAACTGTTTTTT. It yields the protein CAWSVQGATNEKLFF. Drawing the rest from reference TRBV30 and TRBJ1-4, the complete variable domain is SQTIHQWPATLVQPVGSPLSLECTVEGTSNPNLYWYRQAAGRGLQLLFYSVGIGQISSEVPQNLSASRPQDRQFILSSKKLLLSDSGFYLCAWSVQGATNEKLFFGSGTQLSVL.

This clonotype was detected many times. V gene TRBV6-1 combines with J gene TRBJ2-2, with D hard to call. The CDR3 length is 16 residues. V was trimmed by 11 bases and J by 0 bases, leaving 19 bases between them. Germline CDR1 MNHNS, CDR2 SASEGT. For the CDR3, the DNA is TGTGCCGCCCAGGCCGGGTACAGAACGAACACCGGGGAGCTGTTTTTT. It translates to CAAQAGYRTNTGELFF.

This clonotype was counted ten times or more. The rearrangement uses TRBV6-1 and TRBJ2-7; no reliable D call. Trimming left V 5 bases short and J 0 bases short, with 11 bases between. The CDR3 contains 14 residues. The germline V gene has CDR1 MNHNS and CDR2 SASEGT. CDR3 protein: CASSPAVSSYEQYF. The CDR3 DNA reads as TGTGCCAGCAGTCCGGCGGTGAGCTCCTACGAGCAGTACTTC.

This clonotype was counted at least ten times. The chain carries TRBV27 and TRBJ2-7, with a tentative D call TRBD2 (5 bases). Looked up from germline, CDR1 is MNHEY and CDR2 is SMNVEV (reference sequence). This CDR3 is 15 amino acids long. V was trimmed by 5 bases and J by 2 bases, leaving 16 bases between them. In DNA form, the CDR3 reads TGTGCCAGCAGTCGAGCCGGGGTGGTGGCCTACGAGCAGTACTTC. This sequence encodes CASSRAGVVAYEQYF.

This clonotype was picked up many times. The genes are TRBV12-3 or TRBV12-4 and TRBJ1-5; the D gene is possibly TRBD1 (6 bases). The CDR3 is made up of 14 amino acids. Trimming shortened V by 6 bases and J by 6 bases, and 15 bases separated the two germline ends. CDR3 bases: TGTGCCAGCAGCCACTCGGACAGCTTTCAGCCCCAGCATTTT. Protein sequence: CASSHSDSFQPQHF.

The chain uses TRBV19 and TRBJ2-1; 8 positions agree with TRBD2. V lost 5 bases, J lost 8 bases, and 8 bases stayed unmatched. CDR1 and CDR2 from the germline V gene are LNHDA and SQIVND (reference sequence). The CDR3 is 14 residues long. CDR3 protein: CASSDSGSDDEQFF. CDR3 sequence (DNA): TGTGCCAGTAGTGACAGCGGGAGTGACGATGAGCAGTTCTTC.

The chain employs TRBV6-2 or TRBV6-3 and TRBJ2-2; D possibly uses TRBD1 or TRBD2 (5 bases each). The CDR3 runs to 21 residues. The ends were cut back, 1 base at V and 3 bases at J, with 27 bases in the middle. The germline V gene encodes CDR1 MNHEY and CDR2 SVGEGT. The CDR3 is CASSYFPPDQPIGGYTGELFF. The CDR3 DNA is TGTGCCAGCAGTTACTTCCCTCCCGACCAGCCGATTGGGGGATACACCGGGGAGCTGTTTTTT.

Comment on this clonotype: The junction shows a germline mismatch at one end, possibly a read error. The chain uses TRBV9 and TRBJ2-3, with D maybe TRBD1 (6 bases). This CDR3 contains 14 residues. The V gene's germline CDR1 is SGDLS and CDR2 YYNGEE. CDR3 nucleotides: TGTGCCAGCAGCGTATTACCGCGGACAGATACGCAGTGTTTT. This gives the protein CASSVLPRTDTQCF.

The V call is TRBV27, the J call TRBJ2-5, with TRBD1 matching 7 bases. The CDR3 loop spans 17 amino acids. Germline-derived CDR1 and CDR2 are MNHEY and SMNVEV (reference sequence). Unmatched junction bases numbered 13, after V lost 1 base and J lost 5 bases. The CDR3 coding sequence is TGTGCCAGCAGTTTATTCGGGATGACAGGGCTTCGGGAGACCCAGTACTTC. This sequence encodes CASSLFGMTGLRETQYF.